The 29 T cell receptor beta chains given below trace back to one sample, sequenced in a study of spatial heterogeneity in lung cancer. As to time point: blood at routine non-recurrence follow-up after resection. TCRdb reprocessed the 5' RACE reads via MiXCR and lists one record per CDR3 protein. The data hold tens of thousands of distinct CDR3 sequences, with about 10% observed a single time. The input for sequencing was PBMCs, taken at follow-up. The receptors here all came from a male donor with early-stage non-small cell lung cancer.

Many counts were recorded for this clonotype. The chain carries TRBV15 and TRBJ2-5; D gene unclear. Germline values: CDR1 LNHNV, CDR2 YYDKDF (reference sequence). V gave up 3 bases and J gave up 7 bases, with 9 bases separating them. The CDR3 runs to 12 residues. DNA for the CDR3: TGTGCCACCAGCAGGCTTGCGGCGACCCAGTACTTC. Protein sequence: CATSRLAATQYF.

The genes are TRBV6-2 or TRBV6-3 and TRBJ2-7; D may be TRBD1 or TRBD2 (5 bases each). The CDR3 contains 14 residues. Germline V lookup: CDR1 MNHEY, CDR2 SVGEGT. Trimming cost V 7 bases and J 3 bases, with 16 bases left between them. The CDR3 region is CASNGALGFYEQYF. The CDR3, as DNA: TGTGCCAGCAACGGGGCGCTTGGCTTCTACGAGCAGTACTTC.

This clonotype was detected ten times or more. The V call is TRBV7-2, the J call TRBJ1-6; D may be TRBD1 (6 bases). V lost 3 bases and J lost 10, with 16 bases in between. Germline V gene sequence: CDR1 SGHTA, CDR2 FQGNSA. The CDR3 covers 15 residues. CDR3 bases: TGTGCCAGCAGCTTCACGCCAGGGGTAGGATCACCCCTCCACTTT. It translates to CASSFTPGVGSPLHF.

This clonotype was found many times. The V call is TRBV3-1, the J call TRBJ2-3; 10 positions agree with TRBD2. The CDR3 length is 16 residues. With V trimmed by 4 bases and J by 1 base, 5 bases remained unmatched. CDR1 is LGHDT, CDR2 YNNKEL, per germline (reference sequence). As DNA, the CDR3 is TGTGCCAGCAGCCGAAGAAGCGGGAGGGGCACAGATACGCAGTATTTT. It encodes CASSRRSGRGTDTQYF.

V is TRBV6-2 or TRBV6-3 and J is TRBJ2-3; 11 nucleotides agree with TRBD2. The germline V gene has CDR1 MNHEY and CDR2 SVGEGT. The CDR3 loop spans 17 amino acids. Trimming removed 3 bases from V and 2 bases from J; junction bases left unmatched: 7. The CDR3 bases are TGTGCCAGCAGTTATATCCCTAGCGGGGGGTACACAGATACGCAGTATTTT. It codes for CASSYIPSGGYTDTQYF.

This clonotype was counted ten times or more. V usage is TRBV18 and J usage is TRBJ2-6, with D perhaps TRBD2 (6 bases). This CDR3 comprises 16 residues. Germline assignment: CDR1 KGHSH and CDR2 LQKENI. The germline V and J ends were trimmed by 1 base and 4 bases, with 11 bases remaining between them. The CDR3 bases are TGTGCCAGCTCACCACTGGAGGGCGCCGGGGCCAACGTCCTGACTTTC. Its translation is CASSPLEGAGANVLTF.

The chain combines TRBV7-2 with TRBJ2-5; D uncertain. V was trimmed by 5 bases and J by 1 base, leaving 14 bases between them. This CDR3 comprises 15 residues. Germline CDR1 and CDR2: SGHTA and FQGNSA. CDR3 nucleotides: TGTGCCAGCAGCCCCCCAGAAGGGCTCCAAGAGACCCAGTACTTC. Protein product: CASSPPEGLQETQYF.

This clonotype was picked up many times. CDR3 in DNA: TGTGCCAGCAGCTCGTTCGGGGAGCAGTACTTC. This sequence encodes CASSSFGEQYF. The chain recombines TRBV6-2 or TRBV6-3 with TRBJ2-7; D gene ambiguous. Germline V gene data show CDR1 as MNHEY and CDR2 as SVGEGT. The CDR3 extends over 11 amino acids. V was shortened by 6 bases and J by 7 bases, with 10 bases between the two germline ends.

The CDR3 nucleotides are TGTGCCAGCAGTCAGGGGCAGTACACAGATACGCAGTATTTT. It codes for CASSQGQYTDTQYF. The chain links TRBV7-3 to TRBJ2-3; weak D call: TRBD1 (6 bases). This CDR3 spans 14 amino acids. V dropped 6 bases and J dropped 2 bases, with 12 bases sitting between them. Per the germline V gene, CDR1 is SGHTA and CDR2 is FQGTGA.

This clonotype was picked up many times. The chain links TRBV24-1 to TRBJ2-3; 9 bases agree with TRBD2. Losses at the gene ends were 3 bases for V and 4 bases for J; bases not matched to a gene: 1. The CDR3 length is 14 residues. Germline assignment: CDR1 KGHDR and CDR2 SFDVKD. The CDR3 nucleotides are TGTGCCACCAGTGATGGCGGGAGGGCAGATACGCAGTATTTT. Encoded protein: CATSDGGRADTQYF.

This clonotype was detected many times. The J gene is TRBJ1-5, the V gene TRBV15, with D perhaps matching TRBD1 (6 bases). Between the trimmed V and J ends, which lost 1 base and 10 bases, there was a span of 17 bases. The germline gives CDR1 LNHNV, CDR2 YYDKDF (reference sequence). The CDR3 covers 15 residues. CDR3 nucleotide sequence: TGTGCCACCAGCAGAGTGCAGGACAGAAGCCGCCCCCAGCATTTT. It translates to CATSRVQDRSRPQHF.

This clonotype showed up many times. The germline gene is not matched at one end of the junction; a read error may be the cause. The rearrangement uses TRBV29-1 and TRBJ2-1; perhaps TRBD2 as D (6 bases). Germline CDR1 is SQVTM and CDR2 is ANQGSEA. The CDR3 has 11 amino acids. This chain's CDR3 is CSVLTSRREIF. The CDR3 DNA reads TGCAGCGTCCTCACTAGCCGACGCGAGATCTTC.

This clonotype was detected ten times or more. The J gene is TRBJ1-2, the V gene TRBV10-3; 9 nucleotides match TRBD1. The V and J ends lost 10 bases and 5 bases, in that order; junction bases with no gene match: 8. The CDR3 contains 13 residues. From germline, CDR1 is ENHRY and CDR2 SYGVKD. The CDR3 DNA sequence: TGTGCCACCAGGGGGGACAGGGCTTATGGCTACACCTTC. Its protein is CATRGDRAYGYTF.

This clonotype showed up just a few times. V usage is TRBV6-2 or TRBV6-3 and J usage is TRBJ2-7; 8 nucleotides align to TRBD2. The CDR3 consists of 14 residues. V gave up 8 bases and J gave up 7 bases; unmatched junction bases: 13. Germline V gives CDR1 MNHEY, CDR2 SVGEGT. CDR3 DNA: TGTGCCAGCCGGAGGCCAGCGGGAGTTGAAGAGCAGTACTTC. It codes for CASRRPAGVEEQYF.

This clonotype was found many times. The J gene is TRBJ1-4, the V gene TRBV7-2, with unresolved D. Trimming removed 4 bases at V and 2 bases at J, with 8 bases between. Germline-derived CDR1 and CDR2 are SGHTA and FQGNSA. The CDR3 extends over 14 amino acids. In DNA, the CDR3 is TGTGCCAGCAGCTACGGGCGGACTAATGAAAAACTGTTTTTT. As protein: CASSYGRTNEKLFF. Based on the CDR3 plus reference TRBV7-2 and TRBJ1-4, the full variable domain is GAGVSQSPSNKVTEKGKDVELRCDPISGHTALYWYRQSLGQGLEFLIYFQGNSAPDKSGLPSDRFSAERTGGSVSTLTIQRTQQEDSAVYLCASSYGRTNEKLFFGSGTQLSVL.

The CDR3 loop is CASSLRSDTYNEQFF. As DNA, the CDR3 is TGTGCCAGCAGCTTGCGTTCGGACACTTACAATGAGCAGTTCTTC. The J gene is TRBJ2-1, the V gene TRBV7-2, with D perhaps TRBD1 (5 bases). The V end was cut by 3 bases, the J end by 4 bases, with 13 bases between. This CDR3 is built from 15 residues. Germline values: CDR1 SGHTA, CDR2 FQGNSA.

This clonotype has at least ten counts. V usage is TRBV20-1 and J usage is TRBJ2-6, with 8 bases lining up with TRBD2. The CDR3 spans 14 residues. Germline V gene data show CDR1 as DFQATT and CDR2 as SNEGSKA (reference sequence). With 3 bases clipped from V and 4 bases from J, the junction kept 2 bases outside the gene matches. CDR3 coding DNA: TGCAGTGCTAGTAGCGGGGACGGGGCCAACGTCCTGACTTTC. Translation gives CSASSGDGANVLTF.

This clonotype was counted many times. The chain carries TRBV12-5 and TRBJ2-7, with 7 positions matching TRBD1. The V gene end was trimmed by 2 bases and the J gene end by 6 bases; junction bases not matched to a gene: 4. The CDR3 has 13 residues. The germline gives CDR1 LGHNT, CDR2 FRNRAP. Written as DNA, the CDR3 is TGTGCTAGTGGTTTGTTCGGGGACAGCGAGCAGTACTTC. Translation gives CASGLFGDSEQYF.

There are many counts of this clonotype. The chain combines TRBV5-1 with TRBJ1-1; 8 nucleotides align to TRBD1. There are 15 residues in the CDR3. Trimming removed 6 bases from V and 0 bases from J; junction bases left unmatched: 7. Germline V lookup: CDR1 SGHRS, CDR2 YFSETQ. DNA of the CDR3: TGCGCCAGCAAAACAGGGGGAAACATGAACACTGAAGCTTTCTTT. This translates into CASKTGGNMNTEAFF.

The chain couples TRBV7-9 to TRBJ2-6; D uncertain. Germline V CDR1 and CDR2: SEHNR, FQNEAQ (reference sequence). There are 14 residues in the CDR3. Trimming left V 5 bases short and J 2 bases short, with 7 bases between. For the CDR3, the DNA is TGTGCCAGCAGCACCCGACCTGGGGCCAACGTCCTGACTTTC. Translated, it gives CASSTRPGANVLTF. The variable domain in full, with the rest retrieved from reference TRBV7-9 and TRBJ2-6, is DTGVSQNPRHKITKRGQNVTFRCDPISEHNRLYWYRQTLGQGPEFLTYFQNEAQLEKSRLLSDRFSAERPKGSFSTLEIQRTEQGDSAMYLCASSTRPGANVLTFGAGSRLTVL.

This clonotype was seen ten or more times. CDR3 bases: TGTGCCAGCAGCACAGGACGTACGAGCCACACTGAAGCTTTCTTT. This sequence encodes CASSTGRTSHTEAFF. This rearrangement joins TRBV7-2 to TRBJ1-1; a possible D gene is TRBD1 (5 bases). CDR3 length: 15 amino acids. V lost 5 bases, J lost 3 bases, and 16 bases lay in between. Germline values: CDR1 SGHTA, CDR2 FQGNSA. Based on the CDR3 plus reference TRBV7-2 and TRBJ1-1, the full variable domain is GAGVSQSPSNKVTEKGKDVELRCDPISGHTALYWYRQSLGQGLEFLIYFQGNSAPDKSGLPSDRFSAERTGGSVSTLTIQRTQQEDSAVYLCASSTGRTSHTEAFFGQGTRLTVV.

This clonotype was seen ten or more times. CDR3 DNA sequence: TGTGCCAGCAGTGGAGGACAGATGAACACTGAAGCTTTCTTT. Protein: CASSGGQMNTEAFF. V gene TRBV12-3 or TRBV12-4 combines with J gene TRBJ1-1; perhaps TRBD1 as D (6 bases). V was trimmed by 5 bases and J by 0 bases, leaving 10 bases between them. This CDR3 comprises 14 residues.

This clonotype was observed at least ten times. The chain is built from TRBV7-9 and TRBJ1-5; the D gene is possibly TRBD1 (6 bases). Trimming cost V 5 bases and J 7 bases, with 12 bases left between them. Per the germline V gene, CDR1 is SEHNR and CDR2 is FQNEAQ (reference sequence). The CDR3 has 13 amino acids. CDR3 loop: CASSQGRVQPQHF. The DNA of the CDR3 is TGTGCCAGCAGCCAGGGGCGCGTCCAGCCCCAGCATTTT.

The chain carries TRBV29-1 and TRBJ1-1, with 8 bases lining up with TRBD1. Germline V gene data show CDR1 as SQVTM and CDR2 as ANQGSEA. Trimming removed 5 bases from V and 9 bases from J; junction bases left unmatched: 2. This CDR3 contains 10 residues. CDR3 in amino acids: CSVRDRQAFF. The CDR3 nucleotides read TGCAGCGTTCGGGACAGGCAAGCTTTCTTT.

This chain uses TRBV2 with TRBJ2-1; D may be TRBD2 (5 bases). The CDR3 extends over 15 amino acids. Germline lookup yields CDR1 SNHLY and CDR2 FYNNEI. Deletions cut 6 bases from V and 4 bases from J, with 16 bases between. The CDR3 DNA is TGTGCCAGCAGGGTCGCCAGCGGTTATTACAATGAGCAGTTCTTC. Amino acid sequence: CASRVASGYYNEQFF.

This clonotype appeared many times. The rearrangement uses TRBV27 and TRBJ1-5, with TRBD1 as a possible D gene (6 bases). Germline CDR1 reads MNHEY; CDR2 reads SMNVEV (reference sequence). CDR3 length equals 18 residues. V shed 6 bases and J shed 0 bases, with 21 bases lying between them. CDR3 loop: CASSRRGAGVDSNQPQHF. The CDR3 DNA reads as TGTGCCAGCAGCCGTAGGGGGGCAGGGGTGGATAGCAATCAGCCCCAGCATTTT.

This clonotype has ten or more counts. V gene TRBV7-9 combines with J gene TRBJ1-2, with 8 bases that match TRBD1. The V gene end was trimmed by 5 bases and the J gene end by 5 bases; junction bases not matched to a gene: 10. Germline assignment: CDR1 SEHNR and CDR2 FQNEAQ (reference sequence). This CDR3 spans 15 amino acids. This CDR3 reads CASSRTRTGLYGYTF. The CDR3 nucleotides read TGTGCCAGCAGCCGGACGAGGACAGGGCTATATGGCTACACCTTC.

V usage is TRBV29-1 and J usage is TRBJ1-2; D is possibly TRBD1 (6 bases). The CDR3 extends over 14 amino acids. V was clipped by 4 bases and J by 8 bases, with 20 bases between them. Germline V gene sequence: CDR1 SQVTM, CDR2 ANQGSEA. CDR3 residues: CSVGPRKDSEGYTF. CDR3 sequence (DNA): TGCAGCGTTGGCCCGAGAAAGGACAGCGAAGGCTACACCTTC.

This clonotype was counted a few times. The CDR3 DNA reads TGTGCCAGCAGTAAACGGCCGGGAGATACGCAGTATTTT. Protein: CASSKRPGDTQYF. This chain uses TRBV27 with TRBJ2-3; no clear D. CDR3 length equals 13 residues. The V gene's germline CDR1 is MNHEY and CDR2 SMNVEV (reference sequence). With 5 bases removed from V and 5 bases from J, the gap between germline ends came to 11 bases.